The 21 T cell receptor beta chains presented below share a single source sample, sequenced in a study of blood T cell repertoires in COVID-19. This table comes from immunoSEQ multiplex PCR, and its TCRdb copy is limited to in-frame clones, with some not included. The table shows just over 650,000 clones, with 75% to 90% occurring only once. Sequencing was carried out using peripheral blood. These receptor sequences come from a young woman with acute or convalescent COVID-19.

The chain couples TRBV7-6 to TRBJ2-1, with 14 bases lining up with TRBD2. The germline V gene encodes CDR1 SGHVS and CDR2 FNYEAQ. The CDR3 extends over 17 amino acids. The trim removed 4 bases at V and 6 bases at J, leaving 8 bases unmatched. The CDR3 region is CASSSRTSGGLLNEQFF. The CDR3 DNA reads TGTGCCAGCAGCTCCCGGACTAGCGGGGGGTTACTCAATGAGCAGTTCTTC.

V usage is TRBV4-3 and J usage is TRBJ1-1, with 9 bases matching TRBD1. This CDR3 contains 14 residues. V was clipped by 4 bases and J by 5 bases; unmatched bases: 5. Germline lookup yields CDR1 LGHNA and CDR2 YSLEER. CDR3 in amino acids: CASSPGTGWTEAFF. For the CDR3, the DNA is TGCGCCAGCAGCCCTGGGACAGGGTGGACTGAAGCTTTCTTT.

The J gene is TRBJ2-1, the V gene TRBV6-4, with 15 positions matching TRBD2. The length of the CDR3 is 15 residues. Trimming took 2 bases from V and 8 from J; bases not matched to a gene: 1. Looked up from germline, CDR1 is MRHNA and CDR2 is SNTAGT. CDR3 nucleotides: TGTGCCAGCAGTGACGGGACTAGCGGGGGGTATGAGCAGTTCTTC. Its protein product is CASSDGTSGGYEQFF.

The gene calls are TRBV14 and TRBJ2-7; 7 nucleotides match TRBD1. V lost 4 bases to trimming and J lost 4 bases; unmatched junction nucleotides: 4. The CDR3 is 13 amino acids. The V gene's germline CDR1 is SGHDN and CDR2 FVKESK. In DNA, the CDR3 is TGTGCCAGCAGCCGGGGACAGTTTTACGAGCAGTACTTC. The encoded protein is CASSRGQFYEQYF.

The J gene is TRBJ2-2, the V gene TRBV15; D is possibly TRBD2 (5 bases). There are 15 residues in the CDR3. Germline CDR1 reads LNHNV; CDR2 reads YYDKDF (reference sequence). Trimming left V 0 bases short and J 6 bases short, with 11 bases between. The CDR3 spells CATSRDRLSPGELFF. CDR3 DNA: TGTGCCACCAGCAGAGATCGACTAAGTCCCGGGGAGCTGTTTTTT.

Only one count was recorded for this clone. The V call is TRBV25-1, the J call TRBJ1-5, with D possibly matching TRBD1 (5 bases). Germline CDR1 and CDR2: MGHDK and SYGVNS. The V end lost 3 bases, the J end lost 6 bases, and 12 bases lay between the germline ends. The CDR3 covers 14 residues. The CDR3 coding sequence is TGTGCCAGCAGTGACCACTCCGACAGTCAGCCCCAGCATTTT. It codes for CASSDHSDSQPQHF.

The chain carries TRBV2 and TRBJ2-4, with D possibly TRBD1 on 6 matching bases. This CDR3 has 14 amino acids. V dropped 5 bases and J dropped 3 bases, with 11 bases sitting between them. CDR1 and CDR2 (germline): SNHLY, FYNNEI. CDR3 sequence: CASSKDRRKNIQYF. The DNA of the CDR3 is TGTGCCAGCAGTAAAGACAGGCGCAAAAACATTCAGTACTTC.

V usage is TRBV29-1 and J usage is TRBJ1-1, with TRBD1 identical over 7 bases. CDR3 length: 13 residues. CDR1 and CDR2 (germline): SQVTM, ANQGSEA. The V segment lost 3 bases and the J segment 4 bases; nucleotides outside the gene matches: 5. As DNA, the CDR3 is TGCAGCGTTGAGCAGGGGGTTGGCACTGAAGCTTTCTTT. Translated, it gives CSVEQGVGTEAFF.

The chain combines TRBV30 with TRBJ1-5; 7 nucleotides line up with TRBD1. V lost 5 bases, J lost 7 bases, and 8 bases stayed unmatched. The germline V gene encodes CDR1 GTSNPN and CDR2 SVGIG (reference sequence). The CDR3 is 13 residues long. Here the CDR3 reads CAWDTRRGQPQHF. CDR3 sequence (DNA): TGTGCCTGGGACACCCGCAGGGGGCAGCCCCAGCATTTT.

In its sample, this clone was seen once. The CDR3 is CASSSQGSGNQPQHF. CDR3 nucleotides: TGTGCCAGCAGCTCACAGGGATCGGGTAATCAGCCCCAGCATTTT. V gene TRBV7-9 combines with J gene TRBJ1-5, with D perhaps matching TRBD1 (6 bases). The V end was cut by 4 bases, the J end by 4 bases, with 14 bases between. The length of the CDR3 is 15 residues. The germline CDR1 and CDR2 sequences are SEHNR and FQNEAQ (reference sequence).

The CDR3 DNA is TGTGCCAGCGAAGGGACAGACGAAGCCGGGGAGCTGTTTTTT. Translation: CASEGTDEAGELFF. The chain couples TRBV19 to TRBJ2-2; 7 bases map to TRBD1. Trimming at V came to 9 bases and at J to 6 bases, leaving 10 bases not matched to a gene. Germline V lookup: CDR1 LNHDA, CDR2 SQIVND (reference sequence). The CDR3 covers 14 residues.

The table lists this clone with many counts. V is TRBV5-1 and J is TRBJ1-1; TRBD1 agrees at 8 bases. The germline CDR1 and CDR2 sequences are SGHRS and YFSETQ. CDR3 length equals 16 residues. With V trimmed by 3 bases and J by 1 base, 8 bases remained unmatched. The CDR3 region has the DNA TGCGCCAGCAGCTCATCCGGGACAGGAAGGAACACTGAAGCTTTCTTT. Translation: CASSSSGTGRNTEAFF.

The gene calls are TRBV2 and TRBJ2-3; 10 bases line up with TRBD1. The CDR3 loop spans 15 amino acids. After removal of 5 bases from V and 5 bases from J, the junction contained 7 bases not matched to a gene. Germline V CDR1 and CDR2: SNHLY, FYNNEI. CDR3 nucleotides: TGTGCCAGCAGTTCTGGGGGGACAGGGGAAGATACGCAGTATTTT. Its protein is CASSSGGTGEDTQYF.

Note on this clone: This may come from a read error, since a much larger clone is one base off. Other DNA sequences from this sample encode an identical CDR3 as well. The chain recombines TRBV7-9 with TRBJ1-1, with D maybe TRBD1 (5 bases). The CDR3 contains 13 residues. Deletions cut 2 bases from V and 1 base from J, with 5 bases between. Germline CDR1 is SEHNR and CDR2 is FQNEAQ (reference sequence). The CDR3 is CASSLRGNTEAFF. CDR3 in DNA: TGTGCCAGCAGCTTAAGGGGGAACACTGAAGCTTTCTTT.

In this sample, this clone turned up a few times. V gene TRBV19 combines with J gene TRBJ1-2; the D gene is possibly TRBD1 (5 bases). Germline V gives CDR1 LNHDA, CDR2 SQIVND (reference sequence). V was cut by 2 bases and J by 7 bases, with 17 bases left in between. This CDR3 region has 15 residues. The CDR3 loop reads CASSIPPVGRGGYTF. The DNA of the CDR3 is TGTGCCAGTAGTATACCCCCCGTCGGAAGGGGTGGCTACACCTTC.

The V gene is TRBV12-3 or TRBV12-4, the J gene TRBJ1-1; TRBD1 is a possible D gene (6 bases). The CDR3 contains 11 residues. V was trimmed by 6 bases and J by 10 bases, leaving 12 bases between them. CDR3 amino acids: CASSTGLGAFF. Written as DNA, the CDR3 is TGTGCCAGCAGCACAGGGTTGGGAGCTTTCTTT.

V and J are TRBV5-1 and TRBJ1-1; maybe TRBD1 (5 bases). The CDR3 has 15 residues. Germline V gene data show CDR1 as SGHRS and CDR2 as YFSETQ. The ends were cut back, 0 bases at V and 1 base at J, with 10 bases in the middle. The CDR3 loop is CASSLVPGKNTEAFF. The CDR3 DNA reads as TGCGCCAGCAGCTTGGTCCCAGGGAAGAACACTGAAGCTTTCTTT.

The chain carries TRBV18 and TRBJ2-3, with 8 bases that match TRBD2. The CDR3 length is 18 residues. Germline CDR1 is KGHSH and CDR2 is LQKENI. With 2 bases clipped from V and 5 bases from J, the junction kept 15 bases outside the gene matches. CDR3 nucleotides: TGTGCCAGCTCACCAAGCCCCATTAGCGGGGCCGCGGGAGATACGCAGTATTTT. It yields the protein CASSPSPISGAAGDTQYF.

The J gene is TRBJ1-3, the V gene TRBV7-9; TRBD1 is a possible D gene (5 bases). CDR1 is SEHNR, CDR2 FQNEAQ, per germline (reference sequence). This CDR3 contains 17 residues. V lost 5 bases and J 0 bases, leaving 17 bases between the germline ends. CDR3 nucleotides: TGTGCCAGCAGCCCAATGGGGCCGGGTCCCTCTGGAAACACCATATATTTT. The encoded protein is CASSPMGPGPSGNTIYF.

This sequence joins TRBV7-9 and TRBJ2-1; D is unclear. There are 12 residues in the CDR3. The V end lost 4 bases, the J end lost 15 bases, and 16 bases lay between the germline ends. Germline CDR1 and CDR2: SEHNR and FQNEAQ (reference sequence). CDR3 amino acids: CASSYLESIWFF. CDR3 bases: TGTGCCAGCAGCTACCTAGAATCGATTTGGTTCTTC. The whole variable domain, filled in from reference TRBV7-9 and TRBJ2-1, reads DTGVSQNPRHKITKRGQNVTFRCDPISEHNRLYWYRQTLGQGPEFLTYFQNEAQLEKSRLLSDRFSAERPKGSFSTLEIQRTEQGDSAMYLCASSYLESIWFFGPGTRLTVL.

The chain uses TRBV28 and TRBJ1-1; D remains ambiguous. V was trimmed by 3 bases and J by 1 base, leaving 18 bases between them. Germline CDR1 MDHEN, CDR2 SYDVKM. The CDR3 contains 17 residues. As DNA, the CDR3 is TGTGCCAGCAGTTTTCTTCCGTATAAGCTCGGGAACACTGAAGCTTTCTTT. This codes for CASSFLPYKLGNTEAFF.